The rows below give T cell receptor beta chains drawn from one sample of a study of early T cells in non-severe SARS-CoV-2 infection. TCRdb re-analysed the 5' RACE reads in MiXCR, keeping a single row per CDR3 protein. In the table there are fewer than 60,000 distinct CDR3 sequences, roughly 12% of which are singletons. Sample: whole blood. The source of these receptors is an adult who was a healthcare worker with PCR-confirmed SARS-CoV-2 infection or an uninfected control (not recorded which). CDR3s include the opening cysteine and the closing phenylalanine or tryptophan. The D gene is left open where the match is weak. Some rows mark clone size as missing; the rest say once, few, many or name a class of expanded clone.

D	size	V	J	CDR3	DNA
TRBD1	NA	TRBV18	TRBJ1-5	CASSPSGTGRNQPQHF	TGTGCCAGCTCACCATCCGGGACAGGGCGCAATCAGCCCCAGCATTTT
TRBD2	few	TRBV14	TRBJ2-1	CASRVSGAPYNEQFF	TGTGCCAGCAGGGTTAGCGGGGCCCCCTACAATGAGCAGTTCTTC
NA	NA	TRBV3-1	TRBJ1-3	CASSQDQHSGNTIYF	TGTGCCAGCAGCCAAGATCAACACTCTGGAAACACCATATATTTT
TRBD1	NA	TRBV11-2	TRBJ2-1	CASNYGTGYNEQFF	TGTGCCAGCAACTACGGGACAGGCTACAATGAGCAGTTCTTC
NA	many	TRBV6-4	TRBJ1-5	CASSPGGAGNQPQHF	TGTGCCAGCAGCCCCGGGGGGGCAGGCAACCAGCCCCAGCATTTT
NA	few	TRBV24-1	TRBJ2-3	CATSDFRTEEQYF	TGTGCCACCAGTGATTTCCGAACGGAGGAGCAGTATTTT
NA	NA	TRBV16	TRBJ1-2	CASSQHYGYTF	TGTGCCAGCAGCCAACACTATGGCTACACCTTC
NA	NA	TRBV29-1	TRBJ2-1	CSVLGGYNEQFF	TGCAGCGTGCTGGGCGGGTACAATGAGCAGTTCTTC
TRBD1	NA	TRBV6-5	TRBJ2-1	CASSTPGGQYNEQFF	TGTGCCAGCAGTACACCAGGGGGACAATACAATGAGCAGTTCTTC
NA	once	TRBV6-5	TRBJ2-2	CASSLGAGAFTGELFF	TGTGCCAGCAGTTTAGGGGCGGGGGCGTTCACCGGGGAGCTGTTTTTT
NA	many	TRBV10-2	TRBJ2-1	CASSDGGLRNEQFF	TGCGCCAGCAGTGATGGCGGTTTGAGAAATGAGCAGTTCTTC
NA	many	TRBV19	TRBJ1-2	CASSPRTDPNYGYTF	TGTGCCAGTAGTCCAAGGACAGACCCTAACTATGGCTACACCTTC
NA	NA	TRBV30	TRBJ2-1	CAWSLGSYNEQFF	TGTGCCTGGAGTTTGGGCAGTTACAATGAGCAGTTCTTC
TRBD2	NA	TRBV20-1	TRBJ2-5	CSAGTSVETQYF	TGCAGTGCCGGGACTAGCGTCGAGACCCAGTACTTC
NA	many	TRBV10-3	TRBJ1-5	CAIAGVDQPQHF	TGTGCCATCGCAGGGGTCGATCAGCCCCAGCATTTT
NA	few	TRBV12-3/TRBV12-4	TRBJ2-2	CASNKQGRVTGELFF	TGTGCCAGCAATAAACAGGGAAGGGTCACCGGGGAGCTGTTTTTT
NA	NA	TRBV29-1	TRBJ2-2	CSVDGQGTNTGELFF	TGCAGCGTTGATGGGCAGGGTACGAACACCGGGGAGCTGTTTTTT
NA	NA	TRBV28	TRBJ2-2	CASRGTTTTSNTGELFF	TGTGCCAGCAGGGGGACCACCACAACCTCGAACACCGGGGAGCTGTTTTTT
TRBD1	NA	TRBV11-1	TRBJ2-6	CASSRDRAPSGANVLTF	TGTGCCAGCAGCCGGGACAGGGCGCCTTCTGGGGCCAACGTCCTGACTTTC
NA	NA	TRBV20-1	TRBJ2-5	CSASVLAAQETQYF	TGCAGTGCTAGTGTATTAGCGGCCCAAGAGACCCAGTACTTC
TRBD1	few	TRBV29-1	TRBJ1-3	CSVRLEGAGENTIYF	TGCAGCGTCAGACTCGAGGGGGCCGGAGAAAACACCATATATTTT
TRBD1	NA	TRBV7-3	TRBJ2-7	CASSPGTASEQYF	TGTGCCAGCAGCCCCGGGACAGCGAGCGAGCAGTACTTC
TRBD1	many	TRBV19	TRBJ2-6	CASTLSGTAIWYVLTF	TGTGCCAGTACCCTCTCCGGGACAGCGATCTGGTACGTCCTGACTTTC
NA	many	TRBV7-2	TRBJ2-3	CASSPQAGDTQYF	TGTGCCAGCAGCCCGCAGGCCGGAGATACGCAGTATTTT
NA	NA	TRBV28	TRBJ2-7	CASSLPGTYEQYF	TGTGCCAGCAGTTTACCAGGAACCTACGAGCAGTACTTC
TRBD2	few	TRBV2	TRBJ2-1	CASSPTSGIYNEQFF	TGTGCCAGCAGTCCGACTAGCGGGATTTACAATGAGCAGTTCTTC
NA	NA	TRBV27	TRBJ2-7	CASSLIRGRDEQYF	TGTGCCAGCAGTTTGATCCGGGGGCGCGACGAGCAGTACTTC
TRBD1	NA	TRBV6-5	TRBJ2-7	CVSRPGQGAYEQYF	TGTGTCAGCAGACCGGGACAGGGGGCCTACGAGCAGTACTTC
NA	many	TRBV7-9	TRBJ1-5	CASSPPEGSQPQHF	TGTGCCAGCAGCCCCCCGGAGGGGAGTCAGCCCCAGCATTTT
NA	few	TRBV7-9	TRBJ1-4	CASSSFARLEEKLFF	TGTGCCAGCAGCTCGTTTGCGAGGCTCGAAGAAAAACTGTTTTTT
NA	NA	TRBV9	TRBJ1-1	CASSARNTEAFF	TGTGCCAGCAGCGCCCGGAACACTGAAGCTTTCTTT
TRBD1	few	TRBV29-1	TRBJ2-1	CSVSSPYRGRSNEQFF	TGCAGCGTTTCCTCCCCTTACAGGGGGCGCTCCAATGAGCAGTTCTTC
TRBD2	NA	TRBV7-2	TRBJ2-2	CASIETSETGELFF	TGTGCCAGCATCGAGACTAGCGAGACCGGGGAGCTGTTTTTT
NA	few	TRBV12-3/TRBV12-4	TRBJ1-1	CASSNRVGYTEAFF	TGTGCCAGCAGCAACAGGGTAGGGTACACTGAAGCTTTCTTT
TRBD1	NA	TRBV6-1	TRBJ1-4	CASSVGTGDQFEKLFF	TGTGCCAGCAGTGTGGGGACAGGGGACCAGTTTGAAAAACTGTTTTTT
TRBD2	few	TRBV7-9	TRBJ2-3	CASSLVTSGGPLTQYF	TGTGCCAGCAGCTTAGTCACTAGCGGGGGCCCCCTTACGCAGTATTTT
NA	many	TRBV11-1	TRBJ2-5	CASSLDTYQETQYF	TGTGCCAGCAGCTTAGACACGTACCAAGAGACCCAGTACTTC
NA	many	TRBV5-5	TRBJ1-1	CASSLTGLNGNTEAFF	TGTGCCAGCAGCTTGACAGGGTTGAACGGGAACACTGAAGCTTTCTTT
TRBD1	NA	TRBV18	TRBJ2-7	CASSPRDSSSYEQYF	TGTGCCAGCTCACCACGGGACAGTTCCTCCTACGAGCAGTACTTC
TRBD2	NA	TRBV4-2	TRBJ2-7	CASSRGSQENEQYF	TGTGCCAGCAGCCGCGGGAGCCAGGAGAACGAGCAGTACTTC
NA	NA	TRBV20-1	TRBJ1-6	CSASPGRTYNSPLHF	TGCAGTGCTAGCCCGGGGCGGACCTATAATTCACCCCTCCACTTT
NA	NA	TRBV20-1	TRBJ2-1	CSARDLILSSYNEQFF	TGCAGTGCTAGAGATTTGATATTGAGCTCCTACAATGAGCAGTTCTTC
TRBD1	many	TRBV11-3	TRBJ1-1	CASSSQGANTEAFF	TGTGCCAGCAGCTCGCAGGGGGCGAACACTGAAGCTTTCTTT
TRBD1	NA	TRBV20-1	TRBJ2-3	CSAGQGSDTQYF	TGCAGTGCTGGACAGGGGTCAGATACGCAGTATTTT
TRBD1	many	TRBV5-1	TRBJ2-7	CASSPTGSHEQYF	TGCGCCAGCAGCCCGACAGGGTCCCACGAGCAGTACTTC
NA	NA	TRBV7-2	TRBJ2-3	CASSQRTTDTQYF	TGTGCCAGCAGCCAAAGGACCACAGATACGCAGTATTTT
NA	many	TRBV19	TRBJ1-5	CASKQGQGHQPQHF	TGTGCCAGTAAGCAGGGGCAGGGGCATCAGCCCCAGCATTTT
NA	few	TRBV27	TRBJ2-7	CASSPKGVLFEQYF	TGTGCCAGCAGTCCCAAAGGGGTGCTCTTCGAGCAGTACTTC
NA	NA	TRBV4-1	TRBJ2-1	CASSQEGNEQFF	TGCGCCAGCAGCCAAGAAGGGAATGAGCAGTTCTTC
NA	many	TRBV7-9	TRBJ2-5	CASSQSGAQETQYF	TGTGCCAGCAGCCAATCAGGGGCCCAAGAGACCCAGTACTTC
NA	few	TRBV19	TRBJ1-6	CASSITKSYNSPLHF	TGTGCCAGTAGTATCACTAAGTCCTATAATTCACCCCTCCACTTT
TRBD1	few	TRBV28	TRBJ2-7	CASSYLSGTGFYEQYF	TGTGCCAGCAGTTATCTAAGCGGGACAGGGTTTTACGAGCAGTACTTC
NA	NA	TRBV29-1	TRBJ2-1	CSVETGSGGNEQFF	TGCAGCGTCGAAACGGGATCCGGAGGCAATGAGCAGTTCTTC
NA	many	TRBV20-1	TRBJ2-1	CSARDLVYNEQFF	TGCAGTGCTAGAGATTTGGTTTACAATGAGCAGTTCTTC
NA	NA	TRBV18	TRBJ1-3	CASSSAVTPGNTIYF	TGTGCCAGCTCATCGGCCGTAACCCCTGGAAACACCATATATTTT
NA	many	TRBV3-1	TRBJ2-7	CASSVRDAGSQYF	TGTGCCAGCAGCGTTCGGGACGCTGGTTCTCAGTACTTC
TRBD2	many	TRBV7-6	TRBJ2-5	CASSPGPWTSGGADETQYF	TGTGCCAGCAGCCCTGGCCCCTGGACTAGCGGGGGGGCGGATGAGACCCAGTACTTC
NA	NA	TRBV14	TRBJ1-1	CASSPRRDRVNTEAFF	TGTGCCAGCAGCCCAAGGAGGGACCGAGTGAACACTGAAGCTTTCTTT